These T cell receptor beta chains were read from a single sample in a study of identical twins. TCRdb analysed the 5' RACE reads with MiXCR anew, one entry per CDR3 protein. The sample has about 530,000 distinct CDR3 sequences, 20% to 25% seen once. This sample also appeared in a second study, on yellow fever vaccine responses in identical twins.

The sequenced sample was CD4+ T cells sorted from blood. These receptors originate from a woman under 30 in good health. CDR3s include the opening cysteine and the closing phenylalanine or tryptophan. D genes are given only for firm matches. Clone size, where shown, is once, few, many, or a class for clones that have expanded.

size | J | V | D | DNA | CDR3
- | TRBJ1-1 | TRBV10-3 | - | TGTGCCATCAGTTTAGGAGGTGGAACTGAAGCTTTCTTT | CAISLGGGTEAFF
few | TRBJ1-1 | TRBV5-1 | - | TGCGCCAGCAGCTTGCTGTGGGTGGGCACTGAAGCTTTCTTT | CASSLLWVGTEAFF
- | TRBJ2-7 | TRBV5-1 | - | TGCGCCAGTACCGATGGGGGAAACTACGAGCAGTACTTC | CASTDGGNYEQYF
- | TRBJ1-2 | TRBV28 | - | TGTGCCAGCAGTTTAGAGGTCAGTTGGAGAGGCTACACCTTC | CASSLEVSWRGYTF
- | TRBJ2-7 | TRBV3-1 | - | TGTGCCAGCAGCCCTCAGGTGGTAGCCGGCGAGCAGTACTTC | CASSPQVVAGEQYF
- | TRBJ2-5 | TRBV5-1 | TRBD1 | TGCGCCAGCAGCTACCAGACAGGGTGGGAAGAGACCCAGTACTTC | CASSYQTGWEETQYF
many | TRBJ1-1 | TRBV25-1 | TRBD1 | TGTGCCAGCAGTTTGGGGACAGCGGAAGCTTTCTTT | CASSLGTAEAFF
- | TRBJ2-1 | TRBV6-1 | TRBD2 | TGTGCCAGCAGTCCCAAAGCGGGAGGCGCATACAATGAGCAGTTCTTC | CASSPKAGGAYNEQFF
- | TRBJ2-3 | TRBV5-1 | TRBD1 | TGCGCCAGCAGCTTGGGACAGGGAGCCGCGGGTTCAGATACGCAGTATTTT | CASSLGQGAAGSDTQYF
once | TRBJ2-5 | TRBV7-6 | - | TGTGCCAGCAGCCCCCGGGTCGGCTTCCAAGAGACCCAGTACTTC | CASSPRVGFQETQYF
few | TRBJ2-3 | TRBV7-9 | - | TGTGCCAGCAGCTTTACGTCCGGGACCCCTAGCACAGATACGCAGTATTTT | CASSFTSGTPSTDTQYF
few | TRBJ2-7 | TRBV3-1 | TRBD2 | TGTGCCAGCAGCCAACCTGGGACTAGCGGGAAGTTCGAGCAGTACTTC | CASSQPGTSGKFEQYF
few | TRBJ2-2 | TRBV10-3 | - | TGTGCCATCAAACGGGTTAAAGACACCGGGGAGCTGTTTTTT | CAIKRVKDTGELFF
- | TRBJ2-3 | TRBV20-1 | TRBD2 | TGCAGTGCTAGAGCTACCGCTAGCGGATACACAGATACGCAGTATTTT | CSARATASGYTDTQYF
- | TRBJ1-1 | TRBV6-5 | - | TGTGCCAGCAGTTACTCGGACAGGAACACTGAAGCTTTCTTT | CASSYSDRNTEAFF
- | TRBJ2-1 | TRBV5-1 | TRBD2 | TGCGCCAGCAGCTTGACCGGGACTAGCGGGAGCAATGAGCAGTTCTTC | CASSLTGTSGSNEQFF
few | TRBJ1-1 | TRBV20-1 | - | TGCAGTGCTAAGGACGGTACTCTGATGAACACTGAAGCTTTCTTT | CSAKDGTLMNTEAFF
- | TRBJ1-1 | TRBV9 | - | TGTGCCAGCAGCGCCGTGGGAGGGACCCTGGGCACTGAAGCTTTCTTT | CASSAVGGTLGTEAFF
- | TRBJ2-1 | TRBV20-1 | TRBD2 | TGCAGTGCTAGAGCCGGGACTAGCGGGGGGAATGAGCAGTTCTTC | CSARAGTSGGNEQFF
- | TRBJ1-1 | TRBV6-5 | TRBD1 | TGTGCCAGCAGTTACTCATCAGGGGGCGCGGAGAACACTGAAGCTTTCTTT | CASSYSSGGAENTEAFF
many | TRBJ2-3 | TRBV5-1 | TRBD1 | TGCGCCAGCAGGATCCAGGGGGTGCCGGGAGATACGCAGTATTTT | CASRIQGVPGDTQYF
- | TRBJ2-2 | TRBV19 | - | TGTGCCAGTGGGGACGGGGGGAACACCGGGGAGCTGTTTTTT | CASGDGGNTGELFF
- | TRBJ2-1 | TRBV21-1 | - | TGTGCCAGCAGCAAAGAGACTCAGCGGGAGGGCTACAATGAGCAGTTCTTC | CASSKETQREGYNEQFF
many | TRBJ1-3 | TRBV4-2 | - | TGTGCCAGCAGCCAAGAACGGGCCTCTGGAAACACCATATATTTT | CASSQERASGNTIYF
- | TRBJ1-1 | TRBV18 | - | TGTGCCAGCTCACCACAGGAGGGTGCGACAGTTGAAGCTTTCTTT | CASSPQEGATVEAFF
few | TRBJ2-1 | TRBV19 | TRBD1 | TGTGCCAGTAGTATAGTAGTATTCGGGACAGCAACTATGAATGAGCAGTTCTTC | CASSIVVFGTATMNEQFF
- | TRBJ1-5 | TRBV12-3/TRBV12-4 | - | TGTGCCAGCAGTTTAATGGGAGCTCAGCCCCAGCATTTT | CASSLMGAQPQHF
- | TRBJ2-3 | TRBV7-9 | - | TGTGCCAGCAGCTTACAGGGAGAGGTAGATACGCAGTATTTT | CASSLQGEVDTQYF
few | TRBJ2-5 | TRBV4-1 | - | TGCGCCAGCAGCCAAGACTTCTTAGGGCCTACCGAGACCCAGTACTTC | CASSQDFLGPTETQYF
- | TRBJ1-1 | TRBV10-3 | - | TGTGCCATCAGTCAGGATCACACTGAAGCTTTCTTT | CAISQDHTEAFF
- | TRBJ2-5 | TRBV9 | TRBD2 | TGTGCCAGCAGCGTAGAGGCTAGCGGGACCCAAGAGACCCAGTACTTC | CASSVEASGTQETQYF
- | TRBJ2-3 | TRBV3-1 | TRBD1 | TGTGCCAGCAGCCGGACAGGGGGCGGGAATACGCAGTATTTT | CASSRTGGGNTQYF
- | TRBJ2-3 | TRBV4-1 | TRBD1 | TGCGCCAGCAGCCGTGGGGACAGGGATTTTATAAATACGCAGTATTTT | CASSRGDRDFINTQYF
- | TRBJ2-1 | TRBV3-1 | TRBD2 | TGTGCCAGCAGCCCCCCGATCAGCGGGGTAACCTACAATGAGCAGTTCTTC | CASSPPISGVTYNEQFF
many | TRBJ1-1 | TRBV5-6 | - | TGTGCCAGCAGCTTACGGGGGGGGAACACTGAAGCTTTCTTT | CASSLRGGNTEAFF
few | TRBJ2-1 | TRBV6-5 | - | TGTGCCAGCAGTTACTCGCTGGGTGTGGACAATGAGCAGTTCTTC | CASSYSLGVDNEQFF
once | TRBJ2-5 | TRBV11-2 | - | TGTGCCAGCAGCTCATACCCCGAACGGTACCAAGAGACCCAGTACTTC | CASSSYPERYQETQYF
- | TRBJ2-3 | TRBV11-2 | TRBD2 | TGTGCCAGCAGCTCCCGACTAGCGGGGGGGCGGGCAGATACGCAGTATTTT | CASSSRLAGGRADTQYF
few | TRBJ2-5 | TRBV5-1 | - | TGCGCCAGCAGCCAAGGACGTATCCAAGAGACCCAGTACTTC | CASSQGRIQETQYF
- | TRBJ2-1 | TRBV6-1 | TRBD2 | TGTGCCAGCAGTCGAAACGGACTAGCGGGCACCTACAATGAGCAGTTCTTC | CASSRNGLAGTYNEQFF
- | TRBJ1-3 | TRBV20-1 | - | TGCAGTGCTAGCGTTCCTCACTCTGGAAACACCATATATTTT | CSASVPHSGNTIYF